This TCR beta chain was captured in a study of vaccination effects on CD4 cells after COVID-19. CDR1 SGHKS and CDR2 YYEKEE come from the germline V gene (reference sequence). J was trimmed by 5 bases and V by 5 bases; bases with no gene match: 3. The CDR3 loop spans 13 amino acids. The protocol was immunoSEQ multiplex PCR, while the TCRdb copy is restricted to in-frame clones and leaves out a portion. Of some 41,000 clones listed, just over 75% are singletons. Antigen-specific CD4+ T cells expanded by the ViraFEST assay with viral peptide pools were then sequenced. Culture proceeded for nine to ten days, and CD4+ T cells were then isolated. Having tested negative for nucleocapsid antibodies, the vaccine recipients showed no prior SARS-CoV-2 infection. About this clone itself: Its target is unknown.

This chain uses TRBV5-5 with TRBJ2-5, with 10 positions matching TRBD1. The clonotype was recovered from a human donor who received a COVID-19 vaccine. The source was CD4+ T cells from PBMCs cultured with SARS-CoV-2 spike peptides, collected before COVID-19 vaccination. The CDR3 loop is CASSQDRGETQYF. Written as DNA, the CDR3 is TGTGCCAGCAGTCAGGACAGGGGGGAGACCCAGTACTTC.